This T cell receptor (beta chain) was obtained from a study of T cell responses to AZD1222 COVID-19 vaccine. Study conclusions and caveats: Clonal diversity was possibly underestimated, and the donors were mostly white British, with more females.

With regard to this clone: The antigen is undetermined.

The method was immunoSEQ multiplex PCR; TCRdb's version includes in-frame clones alone and lacks a portion of them. The sample lists 180,000 or so clones, around 89% occurring once. The CDR3 is 11 residues long. Germline assignment: CDR1 MDHEN and CDR2 SYDVKM. Deletions cut 5 bases from V and 14 bases from J, with 10 bases between. Sequenced material: peripheral blood, taken 28 days after the second dose of the MenACWY control vaccine. The gene calls are TRBV28 and TRBJ1-6, with no clear D. This receptor was taken from an adult who received the MenACWY meningococcal vaccine as a control. The CDR3 DNA reads TGTGCCAGCAGTAAAAAAAGCACCCTCCACTTT. Protein product: CASSKKSTLHF.